A single sample gave rise to the 9 T cell receptor beta chains below, sequenced in a study of tumor-infiltrating lymphocytes in primary liver carcinoma. Researchers generated TCR beta cDNA from approximately 500 ng of total RNA, relying on a constant-region primer. Modified slightly, ARM-PCR produced TCR beta libraries over three nested multiplex PCR rounds. Both of the initial two PCR rounds ran for nine to eleven cycles and employed TRBV1-TRBV30 forward primers alongside a C-beta reverse primer. TCRdb itself ran the multiplex PCR reads through MiXCR, one entry per CDR3 protein. The table includes 80,000 or so distinct CDR3 sequences, 69% detected once. Starting material for RNA and DNA co-extraction consisted of roughly 20-34 mg of unsorted bulk tissue. Sequenced input: tumor-adjacent normal liver tissue. All receptors derive from a man aged 35-49 years with primary liver carcinoma and hepatitis B virus infection.

This clonotype has only a few counts. The rearrangement links TRBV29-1 to TRBJ2-1, with D unresolved. This CDR3 is 14 amino acids long. V lost 1 base to trimming and J lost 6 bases, with 13 bases between them. Per the germline V gene, CDR1 is SQVTM and CDR2 is ANQGSEA. CDR3 protein: CSVEGMVLGNEQFF. The DNA for the CDR3 is TGCAGCGTTGAAGGAATGGTGCTGGGCAATGAGCAGTTCTTC.

This clonotype was found many times. This chain uses TRBV12-5 with TRBJ2-1; the D is unclear. V was pared by 5 bases and J by 6 bases, with 11 bases between. Germline assignment: CDR1 LGHNT and CDR2 FRNRAP. The CDR3 extends over 13 amino acids. CDR3 bases: TGTGCTAGTGGTCCCCGTTACTCCAATGAGCAGTTCTTC. It yields the protein CASGPRYSNEQFF.

On this clonotype itself: A much larger clonotype is one base distant, so this may be a read error. The J gene is TRBJ2-1, the V gene TRBV28, with 8 bases identical to TRBD2. This CDR3 comprises 11 residues. From germline, CDR1 is MDHEN and CDR2 SYDVKM. CDR3 loop: CRAAGETEQFF. In DNA, the CDR3 is TGCCGGGCAGCGGGAGAAACTGAGCAGTTCTTC.

About this clonotype: A read error is possible here, since a much larger clone lies one base away. The chain has TRBV5-4 and TRBJ1-1; D call uncertain. CDR1 SGHNT and CDR2 YYREEE come from the germline V gene (reference sequence). Trimming left V 4 bases short and J 0 bases short, with 13 bases between. This CDR3 region has 15 residues. Here the CDR3 reads CASSQPESMNTEAFF. CDR3 nucleotide sequence: TGTGCCAGCAGCCAACCGGAAAGTATGAACACTGAAGCTTTCTTT.

Turning to this clonotype: Because the CDR3 is missing its conserved closing phenylalanine or tryptophan, this is likely a read error. V usage is TRBV4-1 and J usage is TRBJ2-2, with D possibly matching TRBD2 (5 bases). The CDR3 spans 14 residues. Trimming left V 5 bases short and J 6 bases short, with 13 bases between. Germline loops: CDR1 MGHRA, CDR2 YSYEKL. CDR3 coding DNA: TGCGCCAGCAGCTTCGCTAGCCCCTCCGGGGAGCTGTTTGTT. This codes for CASSFASPSGELFV.

The chain has TRBV6-5 and TRBJ2-7; D is possibly TRBD1 (6 bases). Trimming cost V 10 bases and J 2 bases, with 18 bases left between them. In germline, CDR1 is MNHEY, CDR2 SVGAGI. The CDR3 extends over 14 amino acids. The CDR3 spells CAIRGAGAPYEQYF. The CDR3 region has the DNA TGTGCCATCAGGGGAGCAGGGGCCCCCTACGAGCAGTACTTC.

Comments on this clonotype: At one boundary the junction diverges from the germline segment, which might be a read error. CDR3 residues: CSFVAGSSGDMQYF. The CDR3 DNA follows: TGCAGCTTCGTAGCGGGAAGTAGTGGTGATATGCAGTATTTT. V usage is TRBV29-1 and J usage is TRBJ2-3; 8 bases line up with TRBD2. Germline assignment: CDR1 SQVTM and CDR2 ANQGSEA. This CDR3 spans 14 amino acids.

In its sample, this clonotype is medium-sized. The chain has TRBV11-2 and TRBJ1-2; 7 bases align to TRBD1. This CDR3 has 15 residues. Germline values: CDR1 SGHAT, CDR2 FQNNGV. V shed 1 base, J shed 8 bases, and the junction held 10 bases outside the gene matches. The CDR3 DNA follows: TGTGCCAGCAGCTTAGGTGGGACAGCCCTAGGAGGCTACACCTTC. Translation: CASSLGGTALGGYTF.

Regarding this clonotype: One junction end does not reproduce the germline sequence, and a read error may be involved. V usage is TRBV10-3 and J usage is TRBJ1-2; 7 nucleotides line up with TRBD1. The CDR3 runs to 12 residues. Germline CDR1 is ENHRY and CDR2 is SYGVKD. CDR3 loop: CSISWDSGGYTF. CDR3 coding DNA: TGTTCCATCAGCTGGGACAGTGGCGGCTACACCTTC.